These 20 T cell receptor beta chains came from one sample sequenced in a study of siplizumab effects on memory and regulatory T cells. TCRdb's table, derived via immunoSEQ multiplex PCR, lists solely in-frame clones and lacks some. The sample consists of 100,000 or so clones, just over 90% of them appearing once. Sequencing input: CD4+ T cells sorted from blood. All receptors come from a human donor in good health.

The rearrangement uses TRBV29-1 and TRBJ2-5; tentative D call: TRBD2 (6 bases). From germline, CDR1 is SQVTM and CDR2 ANQGSEA. The germline V and J ends were trimmed by 7 bases and 4 bases, with 13 bases remaining between them. This CDR3 comprises 12 residues. CDR3 loop: CSAVGGVETQYF. CDR3 in DNA: TGCAGCGCCGTGGGGGGAGTAGAGACCCAGTACTTC.

This clone occurred a few times. This rearrangement joins TRBV13 to TRBJ1-1; D not resolved. Germline-derived CDR1 and CDR2 are PRHDT and FYEKMQ (reference sequence). The CDR3 loop spans 14 amino acids. Trimming removed 3 bases at V and 2 bases at J, with 10 bases between. CDR3 coding DNA: TGTGCCAGCAGCTTCGGTACAGTTAACACTGAAGCTTTCTTT. Residues: CASSFGTVNTEAFF.

Here the CDR3 DNA reads TGCGCCAGCAGCATCGGCACTGAAGCTTTCTTT. Residues: CASSIGTEAFF. The rearrangement uses TRBV5-1 and TRBJ1-1; D is undetermined. V was shortened by 4 bases and J by 4 bases, with 5 bases between the two germline ends. Germline V gene data show CDR1 as SGHRS and CDR2 as YFSETQ. The CDR3 extends over 11 amino acids.

The chain couples TRBV21-1 to TRBJ2-7; the table assigns TRBD1, which was not confirmed against the DNA. TRBV21-1 is given as a pseudogene. The CDR3 sequence is 15 residues long. CDR3 protein: CASSKRQGATYEQYF. In DNA, the CDR3 is TGTGCCAGCAGCAAAAGACAGGGGGCAACCTACGAGCAGTACTTC.

The J gene is TRBJ2-5, the V gene TRBV2, with 9 bases aligning to TRBD2. The V segment lost 4 bases and the J segment 5 bases; nucleotides outside the gene matches: 5. Per germline, CDR1 SNHLY and CDR2 FYNNEI. The CDR3 sequence is 14 residues long. DNA of the CDR3: TGTGCCAGCAGTGTGTTAGCGGGGGTGGAGACCCAGTACTTC. Protein: CASSVLAGVETQYF. Supplemented by reference TRBV2 and TRBJ2-5, the full variable domain reads EPEVTQTPSHQVTQMGQEVILRCVPISNHLYFYWYRQILGQKVEFLVSFYNNEISEKSEIFDDQFSVERPDGSNFTLKIRSTKLEDSAMYFCASSVLAGVETQYFGPGTRLLVL.

The chain joins TRBV5-1 to TRBJ2-1; 8 bases align to TRBD2. V was pared by 4 bases and J by 8 bases, with 8 bases of the junction left unmatched. This CDR3 contains 14 residues. The germline CDR1 and CDR2 sequences are SGHRS and YFSETQ. The CDR3 loop reads CASSPSAGAYEQFF. CDR3 bases: TGCGCCAGCAGCCCTTCAGCGGGAGCATATGAGCAGTTCTTC.

The chain joins TRBV2 to TRBJ1-1, with D perhaps matching TRBD1 (6 bases). CDR3 length: 12 amino acids. V was shortened by 5 bases and J by 9 bases, with 13 bases between the two germline ends. Germline CDR1 reads SNHLY; CDR2 reads FYNNEI. The CDR3 nucleotides are TGTGCCAGCAGTAGGACAGACGGGCAAGCTTTCTTT. It is translated as CASSRTDGQAFF.

The gene calls are TRBV10-1 and TRBJ2-7, with TRBD1 matching over 10 bases. The ends lost 5 bases at V and 2 bases at J; junction bases unmatched: 9. Germline V gene data show CDR1 as WNHNN and CDR2 as SYGVQD (reference sequence). CDR3 length: 16 amino acids. The CDR3 bases are TGCGCCAGCAGTATATCCCACGGACAGGGGGCCTACGAGCAGTACTTC. This translates into CASSISHGQGAYEQYF.

This chain connects TRBV2 to TRBJ1-1; 8 positions agree with TRBD1. V lost 8 bases, J lost 3 bases, and 5 bases stayed unmatched. Germline-derived CDR1 and CDR2 are SNHLY and FYNNEI. This CDR3 has 13 amino acids. CDR3 sequence: CASGRGQDTEAFF. The CDR3 nucleotides read TGTGCCAGCGGACGGGGACAGGACACTGAAGCTTTCTTT.

This clone is a singleton in its sample. The junction and the germline gene differ at one end; a read error may be behind it. This chain joins TRBV29-1 and TRBJ1-1; a possible D gene is TRBD1 (5 bases). There are 14 residues in the CDR3. The germline V gene has CDR1 SQVTM and CDR2 ANQGSEA. The CDR3 DNA reads TGCAGCGTGGAAGAGGGGTTGAGGAACACTGAAGCTTTCTTT. Translating gives CSVEEGLRNTEAFF.

The rearrangement joins TRBV11-2 to TRBJ2-3; 7 bases map to TRBD1. The CDR3 covers 16 residues. The junction had 4 bases not matched to a gene; V was cut back by 1 base and J by 0 bases. Germline lookup yields CDR1 SGHAT and CDR2 FQNNGV. CDR3 amino acids: CASSLVRGGSTDTQYF. CDR3 sequence (DNA): TGTGCCAGCAGCTTAGTTAGAGGGGGCAGCACAGATACGCAGTATTTT. The whole variable domain, filled in from reference TRBV11-2 and TRBJ2-3, reads EAGVAQSPRYKIIEKRQSVAFWCNPISGHATLYWYQQILGQGPKLLIQFQNNGVVDDSQLPKDRFSAERLKGVDSTLKIQPAKLEDSAVYLCASSLVRGGSTDTQYFGPGTRLTVL.

The chain joins TRBV7-9 to TRBJ1-1; possible D gene TRBD1, 5 bases. Germline CDR1 is SEHNR and CDR2 is FQNEAQ (reference sequence). The CDR3 is made up of 16 amino acids. Trimming took 5 bases from V and 4 from J, leaving 20 bases between them. CDR3 region: CASSRRSAGVSTEAFF. CDR3 in DNA: TGTGCCAGCAGCCGAAGGAGTGCGGGGGTGAGCACTGAAGCTTTCTTT.

This chain joins TRBV5-1 and TRBJ2-1; D possibly corresponds to TRBD1 (5 bases). This CDR3 has 13 amino acids. V lost 0 bases and J lost 8, with 9 bases in between. Per germline, CDR1 SGHRS and CDR2 YFSETQ. The DNA for the CDR3 is TGCGCCAGCAGCTTGGCCTCAGGGTATGAGCAGTTCTTC. It yields the protein CASSLASGYEQFF.

V usage is TRBV5-5 and J usage is TRBJ1-6; D call uncertain. The CDR3 length is 15 residues. The V gene's germline CDR1 is SGHKS and CDR2 YYEKEE (reference sequence). V dropped 2 bases and J dropped 5 bases, with 11 bases sitting between them. DNA for the CDR3: TGTGCCAGCAGCTTTGTTGGGGTGGATAATTCACCCCTCCACTTT. As protein: CASSFVGVDNSPLHF. Supplemented by reference TRBV5-5 and TRBJ1-6, the full variable domain reads DAGVTQSPTHLIKTRGQQVTLRCSPISGHKSVSWYQQVLGQGPQFIFQYYEKEERGRGNFPDRFSARQFPNYSSELNVNALLLGDSALYLCASSFVGVDNSPLHFGNGTRLTVT.

The chain recombines TRBV9 with TRBJ2-1; 10 nucleotides align to TRBD2. The CDR3 consists of 14 residues. J was trimmed by 8 bases and V by 3 bases; bases with no gene match: 5. Germline V CDR1 and CDR2: SGDLS, YYNGEE. The CDR3 protein is CASSDGLAGDEQFF. The CDR3 DNA is TGTGCCAGCAGCGATGGGCTAGCGGGAGATGAGCAGTTCTTC.

V usage is TRBV6-1 and J usage is TRBJ1-1; no definite D call. Germline V gene data show CDR1 as MNHNS and CDR2 as SASEGT. This CDR3 contains 13 residues. V gave up 2 bases and J gave up 1 base, with 5 bases separating them. The CDR3 spells CASSETENTEAFF. The DNA for the CDR3 is TGTGCCAGCAGTGAAACTGAGAACACTGAAGCTTTCTTT.

The chain uses TRBV4-3 and TRBJ1-4; D is ambiguous. V gave up 0 bases and J gave up 7 bases, with 21 bases separating them. The germline gives CDR1 LGHNA, CDR2 YSLEER. There are 18 residues in the CDR3. The CDR3 spells CASSQDLISVLSGEKLFF. The CDR3 bases are TGCGCCAGCAGCCAAGATCTTATCTCTGTCCTATCGGGTGAAAAACTGTTTTTT.

V and J are TRBV6-1 and TRBJ1-3; D may be TRBD1 (5 bases). Germline V gene lookup returns CDR1 MNHNS and CDR2 SASEGT. The CDR3 length is 16 residues. Deletions cut 2 bases from V and 0 bases from J, with 11 bases between. Written as DNA, the CDR3 is TGTGCCAGCAGTGAAAGAGGGGCGTTCTCTGGAAACACCATATATTTT. Translation gives CASSERGAFSGNTIYF.

This chain links TRBV14 with TRBJ1-3; TRBD1 is a possible D gene (5 bases). Trimming left V 5 bases short and J 5 bases short, with 13 bases between. This CDR3 has 14 residues. Germline CDR1 reads SGHDN; CDR2 reads FVKESK. The CDR3 is CASSGTGSRNTIYF. In DNA, the CDR3 is TGTGCCAGCAGCGGGACCGGTTCTCGAAACACCATATATTTT.

The chain is built from TRBV5-4 and TRBJ2-5; TRBD1 or TRBD2 may be the D gene (7 bases each). Germline V lookup: CDR1 SGHNT, CDR2 YYREEE (reference sequence). The CDR3 is 16 amino acids. V lost 4 bases and J lost 5, with 21 bases in between. CDR3 protein: CASSPLRDREGETQYF. The CDR3 DNA follows: TGTGCCAGCAGCCCCCTACGTGACAGGGAGGGGGAGACCCAGTACTTC.